This T cell receptor beta chain was documented in a study of blood T cell repertoires in COVID-19. Study background: The samples span acute and convalescent COVID-19 from the United States, Italy and Spain.

The germline V gene has CDR1 WSHSY and CDR2 SAAADI. This CDR3 has 13 amino acids. The V gene lost 5 bases and the J gene lost 2 bases, with 9 bases spanning the gap. Data came from immunoSEQ multiplex PCR; TCRdb stores just in-frame clones and leaves some out. This table has 30,000 to 45,000 clones, 88% appearing once. The chain carries TRBV10-2 and TRBJ2-5, with TRBD2 as a possible D gene (6 bases). The specimen sequenced was peripheral blood. This TCR came from a woman between 70 and 85 years old with active COVID-19. The CDR3 sequence: CASSSGLQETQYF. The CDR3 DNA follows: TGCGCCAGCAGTTCGGGACTTCAAGAGACCCAGTACTTC.